Below are 16 T cell receptor beta chains sequenced from a single sample in a study of CD8 T cells in Susac syndrome. RNA, at about 0.45 to 1 ug, was reverse transcribed with random hexamers. Each CDR3 protein is one row after TCRdb ran MiXCR on the immunoSEQ multiplex PCR reads. The sample has 100,000 to 150,000 distinct CDR3 sequences; more than 90% are singletons. Sequencing was carried out using CD4+ T cells from PBMCs. All receptors come from a human donor in good health.

In this sample, this clonotype turned up once. This sequence joins TRBV12-3 or TRBV12-4 and TRBJ1-2; D is ambiguous. Trimming shortened V by 2 bases and J by 5 bases, and 12 bases separated the two germline ends. The CDR3 contains 14 residues. CDR3 in amino acids: CASSLTGNSYGYTF. The DNA for the CDR3 is TGTGCCAGCAGTTTAACGGGGAATAGTTATGGCTACACCTTC.

The genes are TRBV12-3 or TRBV12-4 and TRBJ1-5; 7 bases are shared with TRBD1. The CDR3 is 14 amino acids. The J segment lost 5 bases and the V segment lost 6 bases, leaving 7 bases of the junction unmatched. For the CDR3, the DNA is TGTGCCAGCAGCCGGGGACAGACTTATCAGCCCCAGCATTTT. Translation gives CASSRGQTYQPQHF.

The rearrangement joins TRBV5-1 to TRBJ2-1; 8 bases line up with TRBD2. With V trimmed by 5 bases and J by 8 bases, 3 bases remained unmatched. Germline CDR1 SGHRS, CDR2 YFSETQ. The CDR3 loop spans 12 amino acids. The CDR3 nucleotides read TGCGCCAGCAGGGCAGCGGGAGATGAGCAGTTCTTC. Amino acids: CASRAAGDEQFF.

CDR3 DNA sequence: TGCAGCGTGGGACAGGGCCCCTATGGCTACACCTTC. Translated: CSVGQGPYGYTF. The chain combines TRBV29-1 with TRBJ1-2; 9 nucleotides match TRBD1. This CDR3 is 12 amino acids long. Germline lookup yields CDR1 SQVTM and CDR2 ANQGSEA. With V trimmed by 6 bases and J by 4 bases, 3 bases remained unmatched.

The J gene is TRBJ2-2, the V gene TRBV25-1; TRBD2 agrees at 7 bases. The CDR3 length is 16 residues. V trimming: 4 bases; J trimming: 4 bases; junction bases outside the gene matches: 9. Germline CDR1 MGHDK, CDR2 SYGVNS. The CDR3 region has the DNA TGTGCCAGCAGTGCAATGGCGGGAGCGGGCACCGGGGAGCTGTTTTTT. It codes for CASSAMAGAGTGELFF.

V usage is TRBV18 and J usage is TRBJ2-7, with D possibly TRBD2 on 6 matching bases. CDR3 length equals 14 residues. Germline values: CDR1 KGHSH, CDR2 LQKENI. Trimming removed 8 bases from V and 3 bases from J, with 17 bases in between. CDR3 nucleotide sequence: TGTGCCAGCACTGGGGGGACGGTTGACTACGAGCAGTACTTC. It is translated as CASTGGTVDYEQYF.

V and J are TRBV20-1 and TRBJ1-2; 8 bases line up with TRBD1. The CDR3 contains 13 residues. Per the germline V gene, CDR1 is DFQATT and CDR2 is SNEGSKA (reference sequence). V trimming: 3 bases; J trimming: 0 bases; junction bases outside the gene matches: 0. CDR3 region: CSARDRANYGYTF. CDR3 bases: TGCAGTGCTAGGGACAGGGCTAACTATGGCTACACCTTC.

This sequence joins TRBV6-1 and TRBJ2-3; weak D call: TRBD1 (6 bases). The CDR3 sequence is 16 residues long. The V gene lost 5 bases and the J gene lost 0 bases, with 15 bases spanning the gap. Germline V gene lookup returns CDR1 MNHNS and CDR2 SASEGT. Here the CDR3 reads CASSMGYRASTDTQYF. Written as DNA, the CDR3 is TGTGCCAGCAGTATGGGTTACAGGGCGAGCACAGATACGCAGTATTTT.

The gene calls are TRBV11-2 and TRBJ1-2; D uncertain. The CDR3 is 14 amino acids. The germline V and J ends were trimmed by 1 base and 1 base, with 7 bases remaining between them. Germline lookup yields CDR1 SGHAT and CDR2 FQNNGV. In DNA, the CDR3 is TGTGCCAGCAGCTTAGGGGCCAGTAACTATGGCTACACCTTC. Amino acids: CASSLGASNYGYTF.

This clonotype was seen more than once but under ten times. V and J are TRBV29-1 and TRBJ1-2; D call uncertain. V lost 4 bases, J lost 4 bases, and 10 bases lay in between. Per germline, CDR1 SQVTM and CDR2 ANQGSEA. This CDR3 contains 12 residues. CDR3 nucleotide sequence: TGCAGCGTTGCAAGGGATATCTATGGCTACACCTTC. Translating it yields CSVARDIYGYTF.

The rearrangement links TRBV3-1 to TRBJ2-7; TRBD2 matches 12 bases. The CDR3 extends over 15 amino acids. Germline trimming cut 5 bases from V and 5 bases from J; bases unmatched to any gene: 7. Germline CDR1 LGHDT, CDR2 YNNKEL (reference sequence). Here the CDR3 DNA reads TGTGCCAGCAGCTCGACTAGCGGGAGTTTGAACGAGCAGTACTTC. Translated: CASSSTSGSLNEQYF.

The rearrangement uses TRBV12-3 or TRBV12-4 and TRBJ2-7; D is possibly TRBD2 (6 bases). The V and J ends lost 4 bases and 4 bases respectively, with 14 bases between them. This CDR3 has 14 residues. The CDR3 nucleotides are TGTGCCAGCAGTTCCTTCGGAGGGGAGTACGAGCAGTACTTC. Translation: CASSSFGGEYEQYF.

V usage is TRBV3-1 and J usage is TRBJ2-1; D is undetermined. The CDR3 contains 11 residues. V was shortened by 4 bases and J by 13 bases, with 11 bases between the two germline ends. CDR1 is LGHDT, CDR2 YNNKEL, per germline (reference sequence). Here the CDR3 reads CASSLPGAQFF. The DNA of the CDR3 is TGTGCCAGCAGCCTCCCCGGAGCCCAGTTCTTC.

The chain uses TRBV12-3 or TRBV12-4 and TRBJ1-3; 7 bases are shared with TRBD1. The CDR3 is 13 residues long. With V trimmed by 6 bases and J by 4 bases, 3 bases remained unmatched. CDR3 residues: CASSDRAGNTIYF. DNA of the CDR3: TGTGCCAGCAGCGACAGGGCCGGAAACACCATATATTTT.

This chain joins TRBV19 and TRBJ1-5; D gene ambiguous. This CDR3 has 15 amino acids. The V gene lost 0 bases and the J gene lost 2 bases, with 8 bases spanning the gap. CDR1 is LNHDA, CDR2 SQIVND, per germline (reference sequence). The CDR3 nucleotides read TGTGCCAGTAGTATAGAAAGGAGGGGCAATCAGCCCCAGCATTTT. Its protein is CASSIERRGNQPQHF.

The gene calls are TRBV4-1 and TRBJ2-3, with 14 positions matching TRBD2. CDR1 MGHRA and CDR2 YSYEKL come from the germline V gene. V lost 8 bases, J lost 1 base, and 2 bases stayed unmatched. The CDR3 length is 15 residues. This CDR3 reads CASGLAGGGTDTQYF. The CDR3 coding sequence is TGCGCCAGCGGACTAGCGGGAGGAGGCACAGATACGCAGTATTTT.